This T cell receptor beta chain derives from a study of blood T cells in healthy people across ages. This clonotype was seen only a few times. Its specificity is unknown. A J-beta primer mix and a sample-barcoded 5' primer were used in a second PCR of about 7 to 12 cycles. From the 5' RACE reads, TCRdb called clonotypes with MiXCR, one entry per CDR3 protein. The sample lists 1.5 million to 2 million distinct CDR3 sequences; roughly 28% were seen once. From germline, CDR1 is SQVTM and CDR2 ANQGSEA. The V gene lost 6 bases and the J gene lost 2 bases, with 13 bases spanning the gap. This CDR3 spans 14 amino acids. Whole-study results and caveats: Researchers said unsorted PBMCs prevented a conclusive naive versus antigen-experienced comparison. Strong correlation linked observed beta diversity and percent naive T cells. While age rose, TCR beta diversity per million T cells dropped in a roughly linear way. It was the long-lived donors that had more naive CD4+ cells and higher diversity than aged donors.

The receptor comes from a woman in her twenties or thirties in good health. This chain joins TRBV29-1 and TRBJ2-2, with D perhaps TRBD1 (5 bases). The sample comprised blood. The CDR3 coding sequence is TGCAGCGTATGGGCAGGGTCTAACACCGGGGAGCTGTTTTTT. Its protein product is CSVWAGSNTGELFF.